This record covers a single T cell receptor beta chain. Measured with immunoSEQ multiplex PCR; TCRdb has only the in-frame clones, and not every one. The sample holds more than 250,000 clones, 92% seen once. Germline V gene sequence: CDR1 SGHRS, CDR2 YFSETQ. The CDR3 is 15 residues long. V was pared by 6 bases and J by 0 bases, with 15 bases between. This specimen comes from a study of blood T cell repertoires in COVID-19. On the study more broadly: Researchers got acute and convalescent COVID-19 samples from the United States, Italy and Spain. PBMCs, B-cell-depleted T cells, or T cells provided the cDNA or gDNA that made up the material.

Recovered participants had two consecutive negative NP/OP PCR tests, healthcare professional clearance, or symptom resolution. Sample: PBMCs or T cells enriched from blood (not recorded which). This clonotype originated in a woman aged 25 to 45 who had recovered from COVID-19. The genes are TRBV5-1 and TRBJ1-1; D is uncertain. The CDR3 DNA reads as TGCGCCAGCATAGGTACAGTCCCCCTGAACACTGAAGCTTTCTTT. This gives the protein CASIGTVPLNTEAFF.